The 28 T cell receptor beta chains presented below share a single source sample, sequenced in a study of blood T cell repertoires in COVID-19. The method was immunoSEQ multiplex PCR; TCRdb's version includes in-frame clones alone and lacks a portion of them. The data contain 54,000 or so clones, about four fifths of them singletons. The sequenced sample consisted of peripheral blood. These receptors all come from a man aged 80 or over with COVID-19, enrolled during active disease.

This clone was seen once. The chain combines TRBV4-2 with TRBJ2-1, with TRBD2 matching over 12 bases. The CDR3 sequence is 16 residues long. The V segment lost 3 bases and the J segment 5 bases; nucleotides outside the gene matches: 5. The germline V gene encodes CDR1 LGHNA and CDR2 YNFKEQ. The DNA for the CDR3 is TGTGCCAGCAGCCACGGACTAGCGGGGAGAAACAATGAGCAGTTCTTC. The encoded protein is CASSHGLAGRNNEQFF.

The J gene is TRBJ2-7, the V gene TRBV6-5; possible D gene TRBD1, 6 bases. This CDR3 contains 15 residues. Germline CDR1 MNHEY, CDR2 SVGAGI. The germline V and J ends were trimmed by 9 bases and 2 bases, with 20 bases remaining between them. The CDR3 protein is CARRQVKGFTYEQYV. The CDR3 bases are TGTGCCAGGCGACAGGTTAAAGGGTTCACCTACGAGCAGTACGTC.

V gene TRBV19 combines with J gene TRBJ1-2; 7 nucleotides match TRBD1. Germline CDR1 LNHDA, CDR2 SQIVND (reference sequence). This CDR3 has 13 amino acids. The V segment lost 6 bases and the J segment 4 bases; nucleotides outside the gene matches: 5. The CDR3 is CASSDRAGYGYTF. In DNA, the CDR3 is TGTGCCAGTAGCGACAGGGCGGGCTATGGCTACACCTTC.

The V call is TRBV4-2, the J call TRBJ1-4, with D maybe TRBD1 (6 bases). The V gene lost 4 bases and the J gene lost 8 bases, with 14 bases spanning the gap. There are 14 residues in the CDR3. Germline V CDR1 and CDR2: LGHNA, YNFKEQ. In DNA form, the CDR3 reads TGTGCCAGCAGCCGGGCAGGGGTTAGGGAAAAACTGTTTTTT. Translation gives CASSRAGVREKLFF.

The V call is TRBV3-1 (or the pseudogene TRBV3-2), the J call TRBJ2-7; unclear D gene. The CDR3 is made up of 12 amino acids. V was trimmed by 5 bases and J by 4 bases, leaving 9 bases between them. Per germline, CDR1 LGHDT and CDR2 YNNKEL (reference sequence). The CDR3 DNA sequence: TGTGCCAGCAGCATGACTTTTTACGAGCAGTACTTC. The encoded protein is CASSMTFYEQYF.

The chain employs TRBV5-1 and TRBJ1-4; possible D gene TRBD1, 6 bases. Germline V gene sequence: CDR1 SGHRS, CDR2 YFSETQ. V lost 4 bases and J lost 6, with 16 bases in between. The CDR3 spans 15 residues. CDR3 protein: CASSAATGRHEKLFF. Written as DNA, the CDR3 is TGCGCCAGCAGCGCCGCCACAGGGAGACATGAAAAACTGTTTTTT.

V usage is TRBV29-1 and J usage is TRBJ2-5; weak D call: TRBD2 (6 bases). This CDR3 comprises 13 residues. V gave up 6 bases and J gave up 3 bases, with 14 bases separating them. Germline values: CDR1 SQVTM, CDR2 ANQGSEA. The CDR3 coding sequence is TGCAGCGTGCAACCGGGAGTGAAAGAGACCCAGTACTTC. This gives the protein CSVQPGVKETQYF.

CDR3 region: CASSSRDRAVNEQFF. In DNA form, the CDR3 reads TGTGCCAGCAGCTCGCGGGACAGGGCGGTCAATGAGCAGTTCTTC. The chain recombines TRBV7-9 with TRBJ2-1, with 9 bases aligning to TRBD1. The CDR3 covers 15 residues. The trim removed 4 bases at V and 6 bases at J, leaving 7 bases unmatched. The germline CDR1 and CDR2 sequences are SEHNR and FQNEAQ (reference sequence).

V usage is TRBV20-1 and J usage is TRBJ1-1; no clear D. V was trimmed by 0 bases and J by 7 bases, leaving 6 bases between them. Germline V gene lookup returns CDR1 DFQATT and CDR2 SNEGSKA (reference sequence). The CDR3 is 11 residues long. The CDR3 here is CSAREVSEAFF. CDR3 DNA: TGCAGTGCTAGAGAGGTCAGTGAAGCTTTCTTT.

J is TRBJ2-1 and V is TRBV2, with 13 bases fitting TRBD2. V trimming: 6 bases; J trimming: 4 bases; junction bases outside the gene matches: 6. There are 16 residues in the CDR3. CDR1 SNHLY and CDR2 FYNNEI come from the germline V gene. The CDR3 reads CASRGLAGQIYNEQFF. For the CDR3, the DNA is TGTGCCAGCAGGGGACTAGCGGGACAGATTTACAATGAGCAGTTCTTC.

The chain links TRBV5-1 to TRBJ2-1; tentatively, D is TRBD1 (6 bases). Trimming pared 6 bases from V and 3 bases from J, leaving 13 bases between. This CDR3 is built from 14 residues. Germline V CDR1 and CDR2: SGHRS, YFSETQ. As DNA, the CDR3 is TGCGCCAGCAACCAAGGGGGAATCTACAATGAGCAGTTCTTC. Protein product: CASNQGGIYNEQFF.

The chain links TRBV30 to TRBJ1-1, with 8 bases fitting TRBD1. The CDR3 runs to 14 residues. Germline trimming cut 3 bases from V and 4 bases from J; bases unmatched to any gene: 7. Germline V CDR1 and CDR2: GTSNPN, SVGIG (reference sequence). The CDR3 protein is CAWRSGGKSTEAFF. The CDR3 bases are TGTGCCTGGAGATCAGGGGGCAAGAGCACTGAAGCTTTCTTT.

This clone was counted a single time. The genes are TRBV5-1 and TRBJ1-2; 8 nucleotides match TRBD1. CDR1 and CDR2 from the germline V gene are SGHRS and YFSETQ. The CDR3 is 17 residues long. Trimming at V came to 0 bases and at J to 4 bases, leaving 11 bases not matched to a gene. CDR3 in amino acids: CASSLDGAGGSSYGYTF. CDR3 in DNA: TGCGCCAGCAGCTTGGACGGGGCAGGGGGCTCCAGCTATGGCTACACCTTC.

The chain recombines TRBV9 with TRBJ2-2; perhaps TRBD2 as D (5 bases). This CDR3 comprises 15 residues. Per germline, CDR1 SGDLS and CDR2 YYNGEE. Trimming stripped 0 bases from V and 3 bases from J, with 9 bases between. CDR3 protein: CASSVAASYTGELFF. The CDR3 bases are TGTGCCAGCAGCGTAGCTGCTAGCTACACCGGGGAGCTGTTTTTT. Full variable domain (remainder filled in from reference TRBV9 and TRBJ2-2): DSGVTQTPKHLITATGQRVTLRCSPRSGDLSVYWYQQSLDQGLQFLIQYYNGEERAKGNILERFSAQQFPDLHSELNLSSLELGDSALYFCASSVAASYTGELFFGEGSRLTVL.

This clone was seen only a few times. J is TRBJ2-2 and V is TRBV5-1; the D gene is possibly TRBD1 (5 bases). CDR1 is SGHRS and CDR2 is YFSETQ in the germline V gene. Trimming shortened V by 5 bases and J by 5 bases, and 10 bases separated the two germline ends. This CDR3 region has 13 residues. CDR3 amino acids: CASRAGNTGELFF. The CDR3 nucleotides read TGCGCCAGCAGGGCAGGGAATACCGGGGAGCTGTTTTTT.

The chain combines TRBV7-2 with TRBJ2-4; TRBD1 matches at 7 bases. The germline CDR1 and CDR2 sequences are SGHTA and FQGNSA. Trimming cost V 4 bases and J 9 bases; bases outside gene matches: 15. This CDR3 spans 16 amino acids. This chain's CDR3 is CASSYGTAYLAGIQYF. CDR3 coding DNA: TGTGCCAGCAGCTACGGGACAGCCTATCTCGCCGGCATTCAGTACTTC.

The rearrangement uses TRBV29-1 and TRBJ2-7, with D possibly being TRBD1 (5 bases). The CDR3 sequence is 14 residues long. Trimming stripped 4 bases from V and 0 bases from J, with 13 bases between. Germline V gene sequence: CDR1 SQVTM, CDR2 ANQGSEA. The CDR3 is CSVVPGLFSYEQYF. CDR3 DNA sequence: TGCAGCGTTGTACCAGGGCTGTTCTCCTACGAGCAGTACTTC.

The chain links TRBV28 to TRBJ2-7, with 7 bases lining up with TRBD1. From germline, CDR1 is MDHEN and CDR2 SYDVKM. This CDR3 spans 15 amino acids. Trimming at V came to 5 bases and at J to 1 base, leaving 8 bases not matched to a gene. This chain's CDR3 is CASSVTGVSSYEQYF. The CDR3 DNA sequence: TGTGCCAGCAGTGTTACAGGGGTATCATCCTACGAGCAGTACTTC. Complete variable domain (other parts from reference TRBV28 and TRBJ2-7): DVKVTQSSRYLVKRTGEKVFLECVQDMDHENMFWYRQDPGLGLRLIYFSYDVKMKEKGDIPEGYSVSREKKERFSLILESASTNQTSMYLCASSVTGVSSYEQYFGPGTRLTVT.

The rearrangement joins TRBV5-4 to TRBJ2-4; the D gene is possibly TRBD2 (5 bases). V was clipped by 5 bases and J by 8 bases, with 26 bases between them. Germline-derived CDR1 and CDR2 are SGHNT and YYREEE (reference sequence). This CDR3 is 17 amino acids long. In DNA, the CDR3 is TGTGCCAGCAGTTACAGCGGAGTAGGGCCGCTAGGCGACATTCAGTACTTC. Translating gives CASSYSGVGPLGDIQYF.

The V call is TRBV6-5, the J call TRBJ1-2, with 8 nucleotides matching TRBD1. The CDR3 extends over 14 amino acids. The trim removed 6 bases at V and 5 bases at J, leaving 8 bases unmatched. The germline gives CDR1 MNHEY, CDR2 SVGAGI. DNA for the CDR3: TGTGCCAGCAGAGCGACAGGGGAACGATATGGCTACACCTTC. This translates into CASRATGERYGYTF.

The chain uses TRBV11-2 and TRBJ1-6, with D perhaps TRBD1 (6 bases). The CDR3 length is 13 residues. Germline CDR1 reads SGHAT; CDR2 reads FQNNGV. With 4 bases removed from V and 14 bases from J, the gap between germline ends came to 15 bases. In DNA, the CDR3 is TGTGCCAGCAGCTCCGAACGGGACACAGCCCTCCACTTT. Its protein product is CASSSERDTALHF.

The J gene is TRBJ2-3, the V gene TRBV4-3; 11 bases line up with TRBD2. Germline values: CDR1 LGHNA, CDR2 YSLEER. The length of the CDR3 is 20 residues. Trimming cost V 1 base and J 2 bases; bases outside gene matches: 14. CDR3: CASSQVERLAGRYFTDTQYF. The DNA for the CDR3 is TGCGCCAGCAGCCAAGTTGAGCGACTAGCGGGACGTTACTTCACAGATACGCAGTATTTT.

V gene TRBV9 combines with J gene TRBJ2-2; the match to TRBD1 covers 12 bases. Trimming took 4 bases from V and 3 from J; bases not matched to a gene: 10. Per germline, CDR1 SGDLS and CDR2 YYNGEE. The CDR3 totals 18 residues. The CDR3 loop reads CASSSSQGQGAYTGELFF. CDR3 DNA sequence: TGTGCCAGCAGCTCGAGCCAGGGACAGGGGGCATACACCGGGGAGCTGTTTTTT. Full variable domain (rest looked up from reference TRBV9 and TRBJ2-2): DSGVTQTPKHLITATGQRVTLRCSPRSGDLSVYWYQQSLDQGLQFLIQYYNGEERAKGNILERFSAQQFPDLHSELNLSSLELGDSALYFCASSSSQGQGAYTGELFFGEGSRLTVL.

This clone was seen only a few times. V usage is TRBV11-3 and J usage is TRBJ1-5; D ambiguous. This CDR3 is built from 16 residues. Trimming shortened V by 0 bases and J by 3 bases, and 12 bases separated the two germline ends. The V gene's germline CDR1 is SGHNT and CDR2 YENEEA. The CDR3 DNA sequence: TGTGCCAGCAGCTTAGATCGTGCAGGCTACAATCAGCCCCAGCATTTT. As protein: CASSLDRAGYNQPQHF. The entire variable domain, with the rest obtained from reference TRBV11-3 and TRBJ1-5, is as follows: EAGVVQSPRYKIIEKKQPVAFWCNPISGHNTLYWYLQNLGQGPELLIRYENEEAVDDSQLPKDRFSAERLKGVDSTLKIQPAELGDSAVYLCASSLDRAGYNQPQHFGDGTRLSIL.

The chain has TRBV9 and TRBJ1-4; D is possibly TRBD1 (6 bases). The CDR3 consists of 12 residues. Germline assignment: CDR1 SGDLS and CDR2 YYNGEE. With 8 bases removed from V and 4 bases from J, the gap between germline ends came to 9 bases. CDR3 sequence reads: CASRGNNEKLFF. The CDR3 coding sequence is TGTGCCAGTAGGGGGAATAATGAAAAACTGTTTTTT.

The chain couples TRBV30 to TRBJ1-5; no clear D. This CDR3 comprises 13 residues. Germline-derived CDR1 and CDR2 are GTSNPN and SVGIG (reference sequence). V was pared by 4 bases and J by 3 bases, with 10 bases between. The CDR3 protein is CAWTDNNNQPQHF. The CDR3 DNA sequence: TGTGCCTGGACAGACAACAACAATCAGCCCCAGCATTTT.

This CDR3 reads CASSLWRRGSNSPLHF. CDR3 coding DNA: TGTGCCAGCAGCTTATGGCGCAGGGGGTCAAATTCACCCCTCCACTTT. This chain uses TRBV7-8 with TRBJ1-6, with 7 bases matching TRBD1. V dropped 2 bases and J dropped 7; count of bases not matched to a gene: 8. The CDR3 has 16 residues. CDR1 SGHVS and CDR2 FQNEAQ come from the germline V gene.

The chain carries TRBV7-9 and TRBJ2-7; 8 bases line up with TRBD2. CDR3 length equals 15 residues. The trim removed 2 bases at V and 0 bases at J, leaving 3 bases unmatched. CDR1 and CDR2 (germline): SEHNR, FQNEAQ (reference sequence). DNA of the CDR3: TGTGCCAGCAGCTTAAGCGGGGGTAACTCCTACGAGCAGTACTTC. As protein: CASSLSGGNSYEQYF. Filled out from reference TRBV7-9 and TRBJ2-7, the complete variable domain reads DTGVSQNPRHKITKRGQNVTFRCDPISEHNRLYWYRQTLGQGPEFLTYFQNEAQLEKSRLLSDRFSAERPKGSFSTLEIQRTEQGDSAMYLCASSLSGGNSYEQYFGPGTRLTVT.